Given below is one TCR beta chain in context. Its cognate antigen is unknown. Some clones are missing from TCRdb's copy, which holds only in-frame ones; the method was immunoSEQ multiplex PCR. This table has 410,000 or so clones, 80% to 95% appearing once. The data stem from a study of Ad26.COV2.S vaccination and SARS-CoV-2 variants. About the research overall: The donor belonged to the COV1001 Ad26.COV2.S trial arm. Once or twice, 56 days apart, Ad26.COV2.S was delivered intramuscularly.

The CDR3 has 14 amino acids. Germline lookup yields CDR1 MNHEY and CDR2 SVGAGI. With 8 bases removed from V and 4 bases from J, the gap between germline ends came to 14 bases. Study results and limitations: Placebo recipients had lower spike-specific TCR breadth than vaccine recipients.

The treatment is: approximately 18 received Ad26.COV2.S at low or high dose, single or two shots; about 5 received placebo; per-sample allocation not given. Sample collection was performed on day 63 after the first vaccine or placebo injection. In Boston, the donor was an adult between 18-55 years of age. The starting material was peripheral blood, obtained in a trial of Ad26.COV2.S vaccine versus placebo. The gene calls are TRBV6-5 and TRBJ2-2; unclear D gene. This clonotype originated in a person aged 18-60 years who received the Ad26.COV2.S COVID-19 vaccine or a placebo. The CDR3 sequence: CASPFRPFTGELFF. The CDR3 DNA is TGTGCCAGCCCTTTTCGCCCTTTCACCGGGGAGCTGTTTTTT.